Listed below are T cell receptor beta chains from one sample, sequenced in a study of T cell responses to AZD1222 COVID-19 vaccine. Only in-frame clones appear in the TCRdb table, and some are missing; sequencing was by immunoSEQ multiplex PCR. The table includes under 130,000 clones, 75% to 90% detected once. Source: peripheral blood, taken on day 0 of AZD1222 vaccination. These receptors originate from an adult in good health. The CDR3 runs from the conserved cysteine through the conserved F or W. A D gene is named only where the DNA matches it firmly. Clone size appears in some rows only: once, few, many, or a class for an expanded clone.

abundance	j_gene	v_gene	d_gene	len	CDR3aa	CDR3nt
.	TRBJ1-3	TRBV2	.	16	CASSDAGAGSGNTIYF	TGTGCCAGCAGTGATGCAGGGGCCGGCTCTGGAAACACCATATATTTT
.	TRBJ1-2	TRBV27	TRBD1	15	CASRDAGQINYGYTF	TGTGCCAGCAGAGACGCGGGACAGATAAACTATGGCTACACCTTC
.	TRBJ2-5	TRBV9	TRBD2	16	CASSVANSGTGETQYF	TGTGCCAGCAGCGTAGCGAATAGCGGGACGGGGGAGACCCAGTACTTC
.	TRBJ1-1	TRBV12-3/TRBV12-4	.	11	CASSLGPEAFF	TGTGCCAGCAGTCTGGGACCTGAAGCTTTCTTT
.	TRBJ2-5	TRBV19	.	14	CATEGTSAWETQYF	TGTGCCACCGAAGGGACCTCGGCCTGGGAGACCCAGTACTTC
.	TRBJ1-1	TRBV9	.	13	CASSVEGVTEAFF	TGTGCCAGCAGCGTAGAAGGAGTCACTGAAGCTTTCTTT
.	TRBJ2-1	TRBV7-6	TRBD2	16	CASSLGSSGGANEQFF	TGTGCCAGCAGCTTAGGGAGTAGCGGGGGGGCAAATGAGCAGTTCTTC
.	TRBJ1-4	TRBV5-4	.	16	CASSLKGQWGNEKLFF	TGTGCCAGCAGCCTCAAAGGACAGTGGGGGAATGAAAAACTGTTTTTT
.	TRBJ2-7	TRBV6-6	TRBD2	15	CASSPGTSGFYEQYF	TGTGCCAGCAGTCCCGGGACTAGCGGCTTCTACGAGCAGTACTTC
.	TRBJ1-1	TRBV4-3	.	17	CASSQGVGGVESTEAFF	TGCGCCAGCAGCCAGGGGGTCGGGGGGGTGGAGAGCACTGAAGCTTTCTTT
once	TRBJ1-3	TRBV4-3	.	16	CASSQDWAGSGNTIYF	TGCGCCAGCAGCCAAGATTGGGCCGGCTCTGGAAACACCATATATTTT
once	TRBJ1-2	TRBV7-9	.	12	CASSLGRERNTF	TGTGCCAGCAGCTTAGGGCGGGAAAGGAACACCTTC
.	TRBJ1-1	TRBV13	.	15	CASSPSVGWGTEAFF	TGTGCCAGCAGCCCTTCTGTGGGCTGGGGCACTGAAGCTTTCTTT
.	TRBJ1-5	TRBV30	.	14	CAWSVSTAGQPQHF	TGTGCCTGGAGTGTTAGTACAGCTGGTCAGCCCCAGCATTTT
.	TRBJ2-7	TRBV10-2	.	11	CASRWDTEQYF	TGCGCCAGCAGGTGGGATACCGAGCAGTACTTC
.	TRBJ1-5	TRBV4-3	.	13	CASSQETNQPQHF	TGCGCCAGCAGCCAAGAGACGAATCAGCCCCAGCATTTT
.	TRBJ1-4	TRBV6-5	.	14	CASSPQGIHEKLFF	TGTGCCAGCAGTCCTCAGGGAATCCATGAAAAACTGTTTTTT
.	TRBJ2-3	TRBV24-1	.	18	CATSDGSGGGGHTDTQYF	TGTGCCACCAGTGATGGATCAGGGGGCGGGGGGCACACAGATACGCAGTATTTT
.	TRBJ2-5	TRBV4-1	.	14	CASSQASSEETQYF	TGCGCCAGCAGCCAAGCGAGTAGCGAAGAGACCCAGTACTTC
once	TRBJ1-5	TRBV24-1	TRBD1	18	CATSDSNLGGAGNQPQHF	TGTGCCACCAGTGACTCAAATTTAGGGGGCGCGGGCAATCAGCCCCAGCATTTT
.	TRBJ2-2	TRBV2	TRBD1	15	CASTPTGGDTGELFF	TGTGCCAGCACCCCGACAGGGGGCGACACCGGGGAGCTGTTTTTT
.	TRBJ1-5	TRBV7-9	.	16	CASSLFSGPVNQPQHF	TGTGCCAGCAGCTTATTTTCGGGGCCAGTAAATCAGCCCCAGCATTTT
.	TRBJ1-4	TRBV5-5	TRBD1	19	CASRRTGNAYGENVEKLFF	TGTGCCAGCAGACGGACAGGTAACGCTTACGGAGAGAATGTGGAAAAACTGTTTTTT
.	TRBJ1-5	TRBV2	.	13	CASSGDGNQPQHF	TGTGCCAGCAGTGGGGACGGAAATCAGCCCCAGCATTTT
.	TRBJ2-1	TRBV7-9	TRBD1	14	CASSLVQGNNEQFF	TGTGCCAGCAGCTTAGTACAGGGGAACAATGAGCAGTTCTTC
once	TRBJ2-7	TRBV27	TRBD1	15	CASSFGRQGTYEQYF	TGTGCCAGCAGTTTCGGTAGACAGGGTACCTACGAGCAGTACTTC
.	TRBJ1-1	TRBV20-1	.	13	CSASEGTNTEAFF	TGCAGTGCTAGTGAGGGTACGAACACTGAAGCTTTCTTT
.	TRBJ2-3	TRBV3-1/TRBV3-2	.	13	CATAEYSTDTQYF	TGTGCCACAGCGGAATATAGCACAGATACGCAGTATTTT
.	TRBJ1-5	TRBV24-1	.	13	CATRDSSNQPQHF	TGTGCCACCAGGGACAGTTCCAATCAGCCCCAGCATTTT
.	TRBJ2-7	TRBV6-5	TRBD2	15	CASSPQRLADYEQYF	TGTGCCAGCAGCCCCCAACGACTAGCGGATTACGAGCAGTACTTC
.	TRBJ1-1	TRBV19	.	14	CASSIARANTEAFF	TGTGCCAGTAGTATCGCTAGGGCGAACACTGAAGCTTTCTTT
few	TRBJ2-1	TRBV5-1	TRBD2	16	CASSIYLGLDYNEQFF	TGCGCCAGCAGCATCTACTTAGGACTAGACTACAATGAGCAGTTCTTC
.	TRBJ2-1	TRBV4-3	.	14	CASSQEAGVNEQFF	TGCGCCAGCAGCCAAGAGGCAGGGGTCAATGAGCAGTTCTTC
.	TRBJ1-6	TRBV21-1	.	19	CASSKGRTANSSYNSPLHF	TGTGCCAGCAGCAAAGGCCGGACAGCTAACAGCTCCTATAATTCACCCCTCCACTTT
.	TRBJ2-7	TRBV5-5	TRBD1	15	CASSLYVRGPYEQYF	TGTGCCAGCAGCTTGTATGTCAGGGGGCCCTACGAGCAGTACTTC
.	TRBJ2-2	TRBV2	.	14	CASSGTANTGELFF	TGTGCCAGCAGTGGGACAGCAAACACCGGGGAGCTGTTTTTT
.	TRBJ1-3	TRBV3-1/TRBV3-2	.	13	CASSQEGGNTIYF	TGTGCCAGCAGCCAAGAAGGCGGAAACACCATATATTTT
.	TRBJ1-2	TRBV4-3	.	16	CASSQDLGQRGSGYTF	TGCGCCAGCAGCCAAGATTTGGGACAAAGGGGCAGTGGCTACACCTTC
.	TRBJ1-2	TRBV19	.	15	CASSILQGLDYGYTF	TGTGCCAGTAGTATATTGCAGGGGTTGGACTATGGCTACACCTTC
.	TRBJ2-7	TRBV4-3	.	14	CASSQDRKGDEQYF	TGCGCCAGCAGCCAAGATCGAAAAGGGGACGAGCAGTACTTC
few	TRBJ2-2	TRBV9	TRBD2	16	CASSVLAGLNTGELFF	TGTGCCAGCAGCGTTCTAGCGGGGTTGAACACCGGGGAGCTGTTTTTT
.	TRBJ2-7	TRBV11-2	TRBD2	16	CASRKGRASGSDEQYF	TGTGCCAGCAGGAAAGGGCGGGCTAGCGGGAGCGACGAGCAGTACTTC
.	TRBJ1-3	TRBV6-2/TRBV6-3	.	12	CASSTPGNTIYF	TGTGCCAGCAGCACACCTGGAAACACCATATATTTT
.	TRBJ2-7	TRBV28	TRBD1	14	CASTPGQGNYEQYF	TGTGCCAGCACCCCGGGACAGGGAAACTACGAGCAGTACTTC
.	TRBJ1-5	TRBV19	TRBD1	14	CASSINRQGKAQHF	TGTGCCAGTAGTATAAATCGACAGGGTAAGGCCCAGCATTTT
.	TRBJ1-5	TRBV5-5	TRBD1	15	CASSLGQGAIRPQHF	TGTGCCAGCAGCTTGGGACAGGGGGCGATTAGGCCCCAGCATTTT
.	TRBJ1-3	TRBV5-1	.	15	CASSLAVGEGNTIYF	TGCGCCAGCAGCTTGGCTGTCGGTGAAGGAAACACCATATATTTT
.	TRBJ2-5	TRBV18	TRBD1	14	CASSPPGQDGTQYF	TGTGCCAGCTCACCACCGGGACAGGATGGGACCCAGTACTTC
.	TRBJ2-7	TRBV28	.	12	CASSGTALEQYF	TGTGCCAGCAGTGGGACTGCGCTCGAGCAGTACTTC